The clone carrying this TCR beta chain turned up a few times. Each cDNA molecule in the library carried unique molecular identifiers. TCRdb reanalysed the RACE reads using MiXCR and keeps one entry per CDR3 protein. The table records about 380,000 distinct CDR3 sequences, more than 4.5% of them present only once. This sample is part of a study of human T cells and chemical hapten exposure. Study details: Skin on the upper inner arm, approximately 2 cm by approximately 2 cm in size, was sensitized with 2% DPC.

V gave up 3 bases and J gave up 5 bases, with 14 bases separating them. The CDR3 runs to 14 residues. Germline V gives CDR1 SGDLS, CDR2 YYNGEE. As to time point: patch test 1, 2 weeks after DPC sensitization. Specified treatment: therapeutic diphenylcyclopropenone sensitization with weekly scalp DPC. Donors were 18 to 70-year-old alopecia patients suitable for DPC. The source material was whole blood, sampled in connection with sensitization to the hapten diphenylcyclopropenone (DPC). This sequence originates from a woman between 50 and 59 years old with alopecia areata. Some clones in this sample may be carry-over from other donors' samples. The gene calls are TRBV9 and TRBJ2-5, with D unresolved. CDR3 bases: TGTGCCAGCAGCGGACGAGTGGGGTCGGAGACCCAGTACTTC. Translating gives CASSGRVGSETQYF.